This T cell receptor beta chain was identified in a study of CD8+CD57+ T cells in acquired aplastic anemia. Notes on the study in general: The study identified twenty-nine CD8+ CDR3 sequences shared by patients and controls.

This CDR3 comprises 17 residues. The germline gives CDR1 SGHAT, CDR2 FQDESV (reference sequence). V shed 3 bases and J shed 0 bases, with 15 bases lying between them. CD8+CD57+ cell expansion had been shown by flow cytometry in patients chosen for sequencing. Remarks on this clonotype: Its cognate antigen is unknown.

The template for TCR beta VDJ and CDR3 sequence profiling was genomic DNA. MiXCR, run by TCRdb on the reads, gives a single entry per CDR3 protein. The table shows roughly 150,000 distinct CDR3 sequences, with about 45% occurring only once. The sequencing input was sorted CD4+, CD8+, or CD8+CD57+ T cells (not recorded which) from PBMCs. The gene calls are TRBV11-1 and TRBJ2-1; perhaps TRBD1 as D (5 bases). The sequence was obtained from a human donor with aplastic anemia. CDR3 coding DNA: TGTGCCAGCAGCTTTCCCTTAGGGGATAGCTCCTACAATGAGCAGTTCTTC. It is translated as CASSFPLGDSSYNEQFF.